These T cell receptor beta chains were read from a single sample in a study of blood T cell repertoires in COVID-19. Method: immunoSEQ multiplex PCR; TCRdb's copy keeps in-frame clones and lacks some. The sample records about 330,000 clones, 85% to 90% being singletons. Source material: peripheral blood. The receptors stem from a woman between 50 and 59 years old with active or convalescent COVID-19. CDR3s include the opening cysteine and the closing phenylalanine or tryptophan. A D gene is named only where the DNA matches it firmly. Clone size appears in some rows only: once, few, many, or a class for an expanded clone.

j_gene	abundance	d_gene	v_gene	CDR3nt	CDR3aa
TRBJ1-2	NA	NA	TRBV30	TGTGCCTGGAGTGTCTTACCGCCTGACTTACTATATGGCTACACCTTC	CAWSVLPPDLLYGYTF
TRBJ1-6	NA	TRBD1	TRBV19	TGTGCCAGTGGGACAGGGGGACGGAATTCACCCCTCCACTTT	CASGTGGRNSPLHF
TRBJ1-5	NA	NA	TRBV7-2	TGTGCCAGCAGCTTAGCGGCATCTGATAGCAATCAGCCCCAGCATTTT	CASSLAASDSNQPQHF
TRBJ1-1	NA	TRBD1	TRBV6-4	TGTGCCAGCAGTAAAAACCCGGGACAGGGGGCATCAAGCACTGAAGCTTTCTTT	CASSKNPGQGASSTEAFF
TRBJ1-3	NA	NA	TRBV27	TGTGCCAGCAGTTTAAGAGCCTCTGGAAACACCATATATTTT	CASSLRASGNTIYF
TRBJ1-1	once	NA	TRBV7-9	TGTGCCAGCAGCTCCGCGGGACGGGTGAACACTGAAGCTTTCTTT	CASSSAGRVNTEAFF
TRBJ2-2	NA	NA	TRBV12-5	TGTGCCAGTCGGAGAGACGTGAGGACCGGGGAGCTGTTTTTT	CASRRDVRTGELFF
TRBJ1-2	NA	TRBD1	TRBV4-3	TGCGCCAGCAGCCCTACCGACAGGGCGGATGGCTACACCTTC	CASSPTDRADGYTF
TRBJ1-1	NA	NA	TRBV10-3	TGTGCCATCAGTGAGTCCGTGGGAGTGTCGACTGAAGCTTTCTTT	CAISESVGVSTEAFF
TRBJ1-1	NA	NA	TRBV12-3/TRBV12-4	TGTGCCAGCAGTTTCGGACTTCCCACTGAAGCTTTCTTT	CASSFGLPTEAFF
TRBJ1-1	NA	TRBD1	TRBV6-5	TGTGCCAGCAGTTACCAGACAGGGCTCCTAGCTTTCTTT	CASSYQTGLLAFF
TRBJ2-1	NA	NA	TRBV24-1	TGTGCCACCAGTGACTCCTGGAGGCCTGAGCAGTTCTTC	CATSDSWRPEQFF
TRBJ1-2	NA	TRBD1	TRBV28	TGTGCCAGCAGTTTTAGGGACAGGGTGAGCTATGGCTACACCTTC	CASSFRDRVSYGYTF
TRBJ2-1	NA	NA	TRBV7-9	TGTGCCAGCAGCCCCAGGGCGGGACCCTCCTACAATGAGCAGTTCTTC	CASSPRAGPSYNEQFF
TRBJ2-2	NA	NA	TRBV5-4	TGTGCCAGCAGCCCCTCACACGGGACAAGCACCGGGGAGCTGTTTTTT	CASSPSHGTSTGELFF
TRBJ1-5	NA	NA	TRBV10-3	TGTGCCATCAGTGATGGTAGGGGTGATCAGCCCCAGCATTTT	CAISDGRGDQPQHF
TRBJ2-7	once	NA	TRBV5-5	TGTGCCAGCAGCTTGCGGTTTGAGGTCTACGAGCAGTACTTC	CASSLRFEVYEQYF
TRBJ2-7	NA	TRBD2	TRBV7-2	TGTGCCAGCAGCTTAGTCGCGGGAGGCCCATCCTACGAGCAGTACTTC	CASSLVAGGPSYEQYF
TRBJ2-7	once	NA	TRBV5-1	TGCGCCAGCAGCTTCCGGGACACCTACGAGCAGTACTTC	CASSFRDTYEQYF
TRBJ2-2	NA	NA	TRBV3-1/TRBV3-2	TGTGCCAGCAGCCAATGGGCTACCGGGGAGCTGTTTTTT	CASSQWATGELFF
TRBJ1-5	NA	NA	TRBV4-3	TGCGCCAGCAGCCAAGATCGAGCACAGTACAATCAGCCCCAGCATTTT	CASSQDRAQYNQPQHF
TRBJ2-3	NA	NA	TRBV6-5	TGTGCCAGCAGACAGGGAGCAGATACGCAGTATTTT	CASRQGADTQYF